This TCR beta chain came from a study of HIV-infected patients and healthy controls. A single record per CDR3 protein comes from TCRdb applying MiXCR to the 5' RACE reads. The data show roughly 68,000 distinct CDR3 sequences, 15% to 20% seen once. Trimming shortened V by 6 bases and J by 5 bases, and 10 bases separated the two germline ends. The CDR3 is 12 amino acids. The germline CDR1 and CDR2 sequences are MNHEY and SVGEGT. The sequence was collected from a human donor in good health. The specimen sequenced was CD4+ T cells from blood. The genes are TRBV6-2 or TRBV6-3 and TRBJ2-5; D perhaps matches TRBD2 (6 bases). The CDR3 here is CASSPGDETQYF. As DNA, the CDR3 is TGTGCCAGCAGCCCGGGGGACGAGACCCAGTACTTC.